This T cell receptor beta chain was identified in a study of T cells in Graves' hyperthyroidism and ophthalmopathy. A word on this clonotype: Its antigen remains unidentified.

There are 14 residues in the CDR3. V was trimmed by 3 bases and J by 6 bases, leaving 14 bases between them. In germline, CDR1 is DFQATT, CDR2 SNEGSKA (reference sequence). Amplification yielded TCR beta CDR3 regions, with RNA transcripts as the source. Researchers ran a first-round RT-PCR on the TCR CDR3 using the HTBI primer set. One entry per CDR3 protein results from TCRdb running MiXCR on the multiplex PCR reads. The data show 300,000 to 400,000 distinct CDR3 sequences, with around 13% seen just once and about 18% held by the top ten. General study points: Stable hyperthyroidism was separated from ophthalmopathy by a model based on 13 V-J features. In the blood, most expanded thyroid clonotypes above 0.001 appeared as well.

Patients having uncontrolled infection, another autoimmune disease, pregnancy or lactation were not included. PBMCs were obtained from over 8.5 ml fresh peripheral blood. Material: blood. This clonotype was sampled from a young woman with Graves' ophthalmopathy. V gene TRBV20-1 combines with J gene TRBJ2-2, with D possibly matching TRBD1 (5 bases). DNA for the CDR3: TGCAGTGCTAGCCTTAGGGGAAGCGCCGGGGAGCTGTTTTTT. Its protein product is CSASLRGSAGELFF.